These 8 T cell receptor beta chains originate from one sample sequenced in a study of blood T cells in healthy people across ages. The authors ran a second PCR of roughly 6 to 12 cycles using a sample-barcoded 5' primer and a J-beta primer mix. In TCRdb, the 5' RACE reads were re-called with MiXCR into one record per CDR3 protein. Of about 1,000,000 distinct CDR3 sequences listed, 40% to 55% are singletons. The sequenced sample consisted of blood. Receptor source: a woman aged 55 to 70 in good health.

The chain links TRBV24-1 to TRBJ2-4; the match to TRBD1 covers 10 bases. The junction had 5 bases not matched to a gene; V was cut back by 3 bases and J by 7 bases. CDR1 and CDR2 from the germline V gene are KGHDR and SFDVKD. CDR3 length equals 15 residues. CDR3 amino acids: CATSDPGQGTNIQYF. CDR3 nucleotide sequence: TGTGCCACCAGTGATCCGGGACAGGGGACGAACATTCAGTACTTC.

This sequence joins TRBV12-3 or TRBV12-4 and TRBJ2-7; 10 positions agree with TRBD1. The CDR3 contains 14 residues. The junction had 2 bases not matched to a gene; V was cut back by 6 bases and J by 0 bases. The CDR3 DNA reads TGTGCCAGCAGGGGACAGGGGACCTCCTACGAGCAGTACTTC. Its translation: CASRGQGTSYEQYF.

This clonotype was counted between two and nine times. CDR3 in DNA: TGTGCCAGCAGTGCGGGACTACCATCCACAGATACGCAGTATTTT. Translated, it gives CASSAGLPSTDTQYF. The V call is TRBV14, the J call TRBJ2-3; 7 bases map to TRBD2. The length of the CDR3 is 15 residues. Germline assignment: CDR1 SGHDN and CDR2 FVKESK. V lost 6 bases, J lost 2 bases, and 8 bases stayed unmatched.

The chain combines TRBV20-1 with TRBJ2-2; D might be TRBD2 (5 bases). The CDR3 has 15 amino acids. Germline V CDR1 and CDR2: DFQATT, SNEGSKA (reference sequence). The germline V and J ends were trimmed by 3 bases and 4 bases, with 15 bases remaining between them. CDR3 coding DNA: TGCAGTGCTAGGCCAGTGGGAGATCCCACCGGGGAGCTGTTTTTT. Translated, it gives CSARPVGDPTGELFF.

This chain links TRBV29-1 with TRBJ1-2; TRBD1 might be the D (6 bases). V was trimmed by 8 bases and J by 4 bases, leaving 17 bases between them. This CDR3 comprises 13 residues. Germline V lookup: CDR1 SQVTM, CDR2 ANQGSEA. This chain's CDR3 is CSIWTEIFYGYTF. The CDR3 nucleotides are TGCAGCATCTGGACAGAGATCTTCTATGGCTACACCTTC.

This chain uses TRBV7-2 with TRBJ2-3; 7 bases are a match to TRBD2. The CDR3 has 16 residues. Germline V lookup: CDR1 SGHTA, CDR2 FQGNSA. V shed 1 base, J shed 1 base, and the junction held 5 bases outside the gene matches. The CDR3 sequence is CASSLVVGGGTDTQYF. The CDR3 DNA reads TGTGCCAGCAGCTTAGTGGTGGGAGGGGGCACAGATACGCAGTATTTT.

This rearrangement joins TRBV5-4 to TRBJ2-7; D assignment may be TRBD1 or TRBD2 (5 bases each). TRBJ2-4 explains the end of the DNA better; the J call may be wrong. This CDR3 contains 14 residues. From germline, CDR1 is SGHNT and CDR2 YYREEE (reference sequence). The CDR3, as DNA: TGTGCCAGCAGCAGGGGCTCCGGGGATGGCATTCAGTACTTC. As protein: CASSRGSGDGIQYF.

The J gene is TRBJ2-6, the V gene TRBV7-9, with D perhaps matching TRBD2 (7 bases). Trimming shortened V by 5 bases and J by 0 bases, and 17 bases separated the two germline ends. This CDR3 contains 18 residues. Looked up from germline, CDR1 is SEHNR and CDR2 is FQNEAQ (reference sequence). This CDR3 is CASSRRGGLGSGANVLTF. CDR3 DNA sequence: TGTGCCAGCAGCCGACGCGGGGGCCTGGGCTCTGGGGCCAACGTCCTGACTTTC.